This TCR beta chain was observed in a study of blood T cell repertoires in COVID-19. Study at large: T cells, B-cell-depleted T cells, or PBMCs provided the cDNA or gDNA that served as material.

TCRdb's copy holds only in-frame clones and misses some; the assay was immunoSEQ multiplex PCR. The data hold 200,000 or so clones, with over 75% observed a single time. Trimming took off 3 bases at V and 3 bases at J, with 4 bases between the two ends. Germline lookup yields CDR1 MNHEY and CDR2 SVGEGT. The CDR3 consists of 12 residues. A Seattle source enrolled patients during active infection and followed them longitudinally. This clonotype was obtained from a person aged 70 to 85 with COVID-19, enrolled during active disease. Sequencing was carried out using peripheral blood. V usage is TRBV6-2 or TRBV6-3 and J usage is TRBJ2-3; D unclear. The CDR3 nucleotides are TGTGCCAGCAGTTATGAGACAGATACGCAGTATTTT. Protein product: CASSYETDTQYF.